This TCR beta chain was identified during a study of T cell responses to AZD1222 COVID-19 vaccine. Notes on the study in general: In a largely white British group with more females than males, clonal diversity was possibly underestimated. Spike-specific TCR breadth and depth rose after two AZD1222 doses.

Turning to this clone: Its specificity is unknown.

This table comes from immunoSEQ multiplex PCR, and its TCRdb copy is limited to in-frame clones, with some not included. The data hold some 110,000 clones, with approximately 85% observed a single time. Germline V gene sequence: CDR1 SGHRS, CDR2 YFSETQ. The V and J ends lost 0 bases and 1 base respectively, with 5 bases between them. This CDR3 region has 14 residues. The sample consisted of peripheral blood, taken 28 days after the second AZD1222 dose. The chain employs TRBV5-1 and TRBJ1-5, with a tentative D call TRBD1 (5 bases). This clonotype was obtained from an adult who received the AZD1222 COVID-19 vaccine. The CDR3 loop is CASSLDRSNQPQHF. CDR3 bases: TGCGCCAGCAGCTTGGACAGGAGCAATCAGCCCCAGCATTTT.